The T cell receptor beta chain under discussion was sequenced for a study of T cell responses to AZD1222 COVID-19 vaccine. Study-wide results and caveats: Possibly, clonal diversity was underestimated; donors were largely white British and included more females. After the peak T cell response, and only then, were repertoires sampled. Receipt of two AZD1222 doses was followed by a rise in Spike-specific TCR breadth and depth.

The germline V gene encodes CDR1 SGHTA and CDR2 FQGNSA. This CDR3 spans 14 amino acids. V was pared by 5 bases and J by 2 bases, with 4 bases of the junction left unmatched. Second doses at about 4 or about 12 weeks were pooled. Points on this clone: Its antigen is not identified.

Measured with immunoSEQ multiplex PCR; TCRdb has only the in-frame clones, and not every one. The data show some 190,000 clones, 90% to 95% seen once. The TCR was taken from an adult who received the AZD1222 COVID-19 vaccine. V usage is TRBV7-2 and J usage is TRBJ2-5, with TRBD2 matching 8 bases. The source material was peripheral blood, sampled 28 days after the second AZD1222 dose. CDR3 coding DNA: TGTGCCAGCAGCAAAGGCGGGGGGCAAGAGACCCAGTACTTC. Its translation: CASSKGGGQETQYF.